One and the same sample provided the 11 T cell receptor beta chains below, sequenced in a study of glioma-infiltrating T cells. TCR alpha and beta CDR3 regions were amplified from RNA using iRepertoire nested multiplex PCR. TCRdb re-derived calls from the multiplex PCR reads in MiXCR, one entry per CDR3 protein. The sample records 90,000 to 100,000 distinct CDR3 sequences, 40% being singletons. The sample consisted of glioma tissue, nonneoplastic brain tissue, or PBMCs (not recorded which). The receptors stem from a human donor with low-grade glioma or glioblastoma, undergoing nonglioma brain surgery, or in good health (not recorded which).

This clonotype was counted many times. The chain joins TRBV4-1 to TRBJ2-7, with 8 bases identical to TRBD2. The CDR3 runs to 15 residues. Unmatched junction bases numbered 6, after V lost 2 bases and J lost 3 bases. CDR1 is MGHRA, CDR2 YSYEKL, per germline. The CDR3 DNA reads as TGCGCCAGCAGCCAAACTAGCGGTCAAATCTACGAGCAGTACTTC. Protein product: CASSQTSGQIYEQYF.

The V call is TRBV7-2, the J call TRBJ1-1; D remains ambiguous. From germline, CDR1 is SGHTA and CDR2 FQGNSA. Trimming shortened V by 1 base and J by 7 bases, and 10 bases separated the two germline ends. This CDR3 is 13 amino acids long. CDR3 bases: TGTGCCAGCAGCTTAGTAGCGGAGTTTGAAGCTTTCTTT. Translating gives CASSLVAEFEAFF.

This clonotype was detected ten times or more. CDR3 DNA sequence: TGCAGCGCAGGGACAGGGCAGGGCGGGGAGCTGTTTTTT. Its translation: CSAGTGQGGELFF. The genes are TRBV29-1 and TRBJ2-2; TRBD1 matches 9 bases. The CDR3 has 13 amino acids. Germline V lookup: CDR1 SQVTM, CDR2 ANQGSEA. Trimming took 7 bases from V and 7 from J; bases not matched to a gene: 7.

As for this clonotype: A much larger clone lies one base from this, so it may be a read error. This chain links TRBV19 with TRBJ1-2; 7 bases align to TRBD1. Germline lookup yields CDR1 LNHDA and CDR2 SQIVND (reference sequence). This CDR3 is built from 13 residues. CDR3 amino acids: CASRDRYNYGYNF. CDR3 nucleotide sequence: TGTGCCAGCCGGGACAGATACAACTATGGCTACAACTTC.

This clonotype was seen repeatedly, ten times or more. The chain couples TRBV6-2 or TRBV6-3 to TRBJ2-1, with no clear D. The CDR3 covers 14 residues. The V gene lost 8 bases and the J gene lost 10 bases, with 21 bases spanning the gap. Per the germline V gene, CDR1 is MNHEY and CDR2 is SVGEGT. The CDR3 region is CASRPPGLLPEQFF. CDR3 sequence (DNA): TGTGCCAGCCGGCCCCCCGGCCTCTTGCCGGAGCAGTTCTTC.

A remark on this clonotype: A read error is possible here, since a much larger clone lies one base away. The chain employs TRBV12-3 or TRBV12-4 and TRBJ1-5, with TRBD1 as a possible D gene (6 bases). The CDR3 runs to 14 residues. The CDR3 loop is CVSSFRTDNQPQHF. DNA of the CDR3: TGTGTCAGCAGTTTCCGGACAGACAATCAGCCCCAGCATTTT.

The sample holds many counts of this clonotype. The chain recombines TRBV12-3 or TRBV12-4 with TRBJ2-7; D gene unclear. The ends were cut back, 3 bases at V and 6 bases at J, with 9 bases in the middle. The CDR3 runs to 12 residues. CDR3 sequence: CASSFHLTEQYF. The CDR3 nucleotides are TGTGCCAGCAGTTTTCACCTGACCGAGCAGTACTTC.

A note on this clonotype: Since no conserved phenylalanine or tryptophan closes the CDR3, a read error is the likely cause. The rearrangement uses TRBV20-1 and TRBJ2-5, with a possible D match to TRBD1 (5 bases). The CDR3 length is 13 residues. Germline V gene sequence: CDR1 DFQATT, CDR2 SNEGSKA (reference sequence). CDR3 protein: CSARRQNQETQYL. The CDR3 DNA sequence: TGCAGCGCTAGAAGACAGAACCAAGAGACCCAGTACTTA.

This clonotype was detected ten times or more. The V call is TRBV20-1, the J call TRBJ2-4; perhaps TRBD2 as D (6 bases). V was trimmed by 6 bases and J by 3 bases, leaving 12 bases between them. This CDR3 has 13 amino acids. Per the germline V gene, CDR1 is DFQATT and CDR2 is SNEGSKA (reference sequence). CDR3 sequence: CSAGGVGKNIQYF. Here the CDR3 DNA reads TGCAGTGCGGGGGGAGTGGGCAAAAACATTCAGTACTTC.

At least ten counts were recorded for this clonotype. The genes are TRBV2 and TRBJ2-5; 10 bases agree with TRBD2. V shed 6 bases, J shed 5 bases, and the junction held 6 bases outside the gene matches. The CDR3 spans 14 residues. Germline CDR1 and CDR2: SNHLY and FYNNEI. Written as DNA, the CDR3 is TGTGCCAGCAGGGCCGGGACTAGCGTCGAGACCCAGTACTTC. Its protein product is CASRAGTSVETQYF.

The CDR3 DNA reads as TGCGCCAGCAGCCCGATGGGACTAGCGGATACCGGGGAGCTGTTTTTT. It is translated as CASSPMGLADTGELFF. The chain joins TRBV5-1 to TRBJ2-2, with TRBD2 matching over 11 bases. CDR3 size: 16 residues. Germline values: CDR1 SGHRS, CDR2 YFSETQ. V lost 4 bases and J lost 5; bases outside the gene matches: 7.